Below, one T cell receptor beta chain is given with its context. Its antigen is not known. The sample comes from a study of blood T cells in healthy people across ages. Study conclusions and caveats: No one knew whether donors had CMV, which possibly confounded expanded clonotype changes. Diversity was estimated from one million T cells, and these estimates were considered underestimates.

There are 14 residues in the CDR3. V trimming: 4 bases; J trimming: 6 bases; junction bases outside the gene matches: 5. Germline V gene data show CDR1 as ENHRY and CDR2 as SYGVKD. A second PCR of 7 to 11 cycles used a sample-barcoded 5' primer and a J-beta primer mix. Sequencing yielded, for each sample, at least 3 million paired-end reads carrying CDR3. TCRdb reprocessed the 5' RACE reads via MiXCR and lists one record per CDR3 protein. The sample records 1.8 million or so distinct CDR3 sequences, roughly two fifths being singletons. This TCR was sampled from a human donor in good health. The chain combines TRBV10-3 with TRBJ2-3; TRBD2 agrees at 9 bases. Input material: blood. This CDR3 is CAISGSGGRDTQYF. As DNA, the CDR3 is TGTGCCATCAGTGGGAGCGGGGGGCGTGATACGCAGTATTTT.